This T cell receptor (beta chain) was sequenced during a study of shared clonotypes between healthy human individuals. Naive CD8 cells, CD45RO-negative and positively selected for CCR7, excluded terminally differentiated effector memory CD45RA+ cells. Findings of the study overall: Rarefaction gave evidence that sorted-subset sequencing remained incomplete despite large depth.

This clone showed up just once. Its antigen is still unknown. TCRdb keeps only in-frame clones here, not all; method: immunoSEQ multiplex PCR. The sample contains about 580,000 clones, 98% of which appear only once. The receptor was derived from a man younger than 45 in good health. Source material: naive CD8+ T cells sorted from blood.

The CDR3 DNA reads TGTGCCAGCAGCTTAGGTCTGGGTGTTCGATACGAGCAGTACTTC. Protein product: CASSLGLGVRYEQYF. The genes are TRBV11-2 and TRBJ2-7; D is ambiguous. The CDR3 covers 15 residues. Germline V gene sequence: CDR1 SGHAT, CDR2 FQNNGV. V was shortened by 1 base and J by 4 bases, with 14 bases between the two germline ends.